This T cell receptor (beta chain) stems from a study of read filtering for tumor transcriptome and immune sequencing. For the study at large: After DNase treatment, RNA was made into whole-transcriptome libraries.

This clonotype was observed at least ten times. Its cognate antigen is unknown. The CDR3 extends over 14 amino acids. Germline V gene data show CDR1 as SQVTM and CDR2 as ANQGSEA. J was trimmed by 4 bases and V by 4 bases; bases with no gene match: 8. Molecular barcoded adaptors covering alpha/delta and beta/gamma chains were used on about 0.4 ug RNA. One entry per CDR3 protein results from TCRdb running MiXCR on the reads. The profile covers approximately 93,000 distinct CDR3 sequences, with approximately 21% appearing a single time and more than 9.5% taken by the ten largest. Regarding the study as a whole: RNA-seq captured clonotypes less deeply and reliably than IR-seq.

The chain employs TRBV29-1 and TRBJ2-3; TRBD2 matches at 7 bases. Sequenced material: a population of CD138-negative cells sorted from bone marrow. This clonotype originated in a donor at least 40 years old with multiple myeloma. The CDR3 DNA reads TGCAGCGTTGGTTCGACTAGCATGGCAGATACGCAGTATTTT. Residues: CSVGSTSMADTQYF.